This T cell receptor beta chain was observed in a study of blood T cell repertoires in COVID-19. Germline CDR1 and CDR2: KGHSH and LQKENI. J lost 6 bases, V lost 3 bases, and 5 bases had no gene match. The CDR3 runs 14 residues. With respect to this clone: The sample carries other DNA sequences with the same CDR3.

Using immunoSEQ multiplex PCR, the repertoire was profiled, and TCRdb retains in-frame clones only, with some absent. The sample has about 150,000 clones; approximately 77% are singletons. The sequencing input was peripheral blood. The source is a woman of 80 years or more with active or convalescent COVID-19. This chain uses TRBV18 with TRBJ1-5; 7 bases agree with TRBD1. CDR3 sequence reads: CASSPDRVGQPQHF. The CDR3 bases are TGTGCCAGCTCACCTGACAGGGTTGGTCAGCCCCAGCATTTT.